This entry concerns a single TCR beta chain. These data originate in a study of cytomegalovirus exposure and HLA in healthy donors. Study-level information: Clustering assigned 70% to 90% of the roughly 400 genotyped donors to the Caucasian-associated ancestry cluster.

Germline V gene data show CDR1 as SGHTA and CDR2 as FQGNSA. The ends lost 1 base at V and 6 bases at J; junction bases unmatched: 5. CDR3 length: 15 residues. PCR primers comprised 60 Vbeta and 13 Jbeta primers. Using immunoSEQ multiplex PCR, the repertoire was profiled, and TCRdb retains in-frame clones only, with some absent. The sample shows approximately 110,000 clones, roughly 15% of them seen only once. The sample consisted of PBMCs. The TCR sequence derives from a female donor in good health and CMV-seronegative. This chain joins TRBV7-2 and TRBJ1-1, with TRBD1 identical over 10 bases. The CDR3, as DNA: TGTGCCAGCAGCTTAGGGACAGGGGGAAGAGCTGAAGCTTTCTTT. Amino acid sequence: CASSLGTGGRAEAFF.